This paragraph covers one T cell receptor beta chain sequence. Trimming took 11 bases from V and 8 from J; bases not matched to a gene: 7. The CDR3 sequence is 14 residues long. CDR1 is MNHEY and CDR2 is SVGAGI in the germline V gene. This sample was taken from a study of blood T cell repertoires in COVID-19. Sequencing used immunoSEQ multiplex PCR; TCRdb keeps in-frame clones, though not all of them. Among about 200,000 clones listed, approximately 88% were seen once. The chain is built from TRBV6-5 and TRBJ2-1; 15 nucleotides align to TRBD2. This receptor was identified in a man aged 55-75 years who had recovered from COVID-19. Sequencing was performed on peripheral blood. The DNA of the CDR3 is TGTGCCGCTTGGACTAGCGGGAGGGCCCATGAGCAGTTCTTC. Translated, it gives CAAWTSGRAHEQFF.